A selection of T cell receptor beta chains follows, all from one sample in a study of metastatic and nonmetastatic thyroid tumors. TCRdb reprocessed the PCR reads via MiXCR. The table has under 75,000 clones, about 17% seen once. The sequencing input was blood. The origin of the receptors is a female donor with papillary thyroid cancer or a benign thyroid nodule (not recorded which). Some clones in this sample may be carry-over from other donors' samples. CDR3s include the opening cysteine and the closing phenylalanine or tryptophan. A D gene is named only where the DNA matches it firmly. Clone size is given for some rows only: seen once, a few or many times, or a class if the clone is expanded.

abundance	j_gene	d_gene	v_gene	len	CDR3aa	CDR3nt
many	TRBJ2-5	TRBD2	TRBV11-1	15	CASNRASGPQETQYF	TGTGCCAGCAACCGGGCTAGCGGGCCACAAGAGACCCAGTACTTC
few	TRBJ2-4	TRBD2	TRBV5-5	11	CARAGENIQYF	TGTGCCCGGGCGGGGGAAAACATTCAGTACTTC
few	TRBJ1-5	NA	TRBV2	12	CASTVEGQPQHF	TGTGCCAGCACCGTGGAGGGACAGCCCCAGCATTTT
many	TRBJ1-2	NA	TRBV30	13	CAWSVERTYGYTF	TGTGCCTGGAGTGTTGAGCGCACTTATGGCTACACCTTC
many	TRBJ1-5	TRBD1	TRBV6-1	14	CASSTATGRQPQHF	TGTGCCAGCAGCACCGCGACAGGGCGTCAGCCCCAGCATTTT
NA	TRBJ1-1	NA	TRBV7-2	14	CASTQSGMNTEAFF	TGTGCCAGCACCCAAAGCGGCATGAACACTGAAGCTTTCTTT
many	TRBJ1-5	TRBD1	TRBV12-3/TRBV12-4	14	CASSFDRGTQPQHF	TGTGCCAGCAGTTTCGACAGGGGGACACAGCCCCAGCATTTT
many	TRBJ2-1	NA	TRBV6-4	14	CASSERGSYNEQFF	TGTGCCAGCAGCGAGAGGGGGTCCTACAATGAGCAGTTCTTC
NA	TRBJ2-7	NA	TRBV20-1	13	CSARDAILGEQYF	TGCAGTGCTAGAGATGCCATCTTGGGCGAGCAGTACTTC
NA	TRBJ1-2	NA	TRBV30	13	CAWSSLRVVGYTF	TGTGCCTGGAGCTCGTTAAGGGTGGTTGGCTACACCTTC
few	TRBJ1-3	NA	TRBV28	13	CASSFIGRDTIYF	TGTGCCAGCAGTTTCATCGGGCGGGACACCATATATTTT
many	TRBJ2-5	TRBD2	TRBV28	15	CASSFLAGGLETQYF	TGTGCCAGCAGTTTTCTAGCGGGAGGTTTAGAGACCCAGTACTTC
many	TRBJ2-2	NA	TRBV28	15	CASYSSRGDTGELFF	TGTGCCAGCTACAGTTCCCGGGGAGACACCGGGGAGCTGTTTTTT
many	TRBJ2-1	NA	TRBV28	15	CASSFLQVGWVEQFF	TGTGCCAGCAGTTTCCTACAAGTAGGGTGGGTTGAGCAGTTCTTC
many	TRBJ2-1	TRBD1	TRBV20-1	14	CSASDRNSYNEQFF	TGCAGTGCCTCGGACAGGAACTCCTACAATGAGCAGTTCTTC
many	TRBJ1-1	NA	TRBV6-1	14	CASTLVETNTEAFF	TGTGCCAGCACTCTCGTGGAGACAAACACTGAAGCTTTCTTT
few	TRBJ2-1	NA	TRBV6-4	15	CASSEGRAEVNEQFF	TGTGCCAGCAGTGAAGGCAGGGCAGAAGTAAATGAGCAGTTCTTC
many	TRBJ1-5	NA	TRBV19	13	CASSISSNQPQHF	TGTGCCAGTAGTATTTCAAGCAATCAGCCCCAGCATTTT
many	TRBJ2-2	TRBD1	TRBV24-1	16	CATSDPMTGMTGELFF	TGTGCCACCAGTGATCCAATGACAGGGATGACCGGGGAGCTGTTTTTT
many	TRBJ2-7	TRBD2	TRBV19	15	CASNPGLAGAYEQYF	TGTGCCAGTAACCCGGGACTAGCGGGAGCCTACGAGCAGTACTTC
NA	TRBJ2-7	TRBD1	TRBV3-1	14	CASSLRDRAYEQYF	TGTGCCAGCAGCCTCCGGGACAGGGCCTACGAGCAGTACTTC
many	TRBJ2-3	TRBD1	TRBV28	16	CASSLAGTGGTDTQYF	TGTGCCAGCAGTTTAGCCGGGACAGGGGGCACAGATACGCAGTATTTT
NA	TRBJ1-1	NA	TRBV7-7	13	CASSLGANTEAFF	TGTGCTAGCAGCTTAGGGGCGAACACTGAAGCTTTCTTT
NA	TRBJ2-2	NA	TRBV7-8	17	CASSFRLTASRTGELFF	TGTGCCAGCAGCTTTAGATTGACTGCCTCGAGGACCGGGGAGCTGTTTTTT
NA	TRBJ2-3	TRBD1	TRBV6-5	15	CASSSGTGGADTQYF	TGTGCCAGCAGTTCCGGGACAGGGGGCGCAGATACGCAGTATTTT
many	TRBJ1-1	TRBD1	TRBV19	13	CASSRTGATEAFF	TGTGCCAGTAGCAGGACAGGGGCCACTGAAGCTTTCTTT
NA	TRBJ2-3	NA	TRBV15	15	CATSRGGGFADTQYF	TGTGCCACCAGCAGAGGGGGGGGCTTCGCAGATACGCAGTATTTT
many	TRBJ2-7	NA	TRBV3-1	15	CASSQDQGYPYEQYF	TGTGCCAGCAGCCAAGACCAGGGATACCCTTACGAGCAGTACTTC
NA	TRBJ2-1	TRBD2	TRBV6-2/TRBV6-3	15	CASISSGRGYNEQFF	TGTGCCAGCATTTCTAGCGGGAGGGGCTACAATGAGCAGTTCTTC
many	TRBJ1-1	NA	TRBV2	11	CASLGGPPAFF	TGTGCCAGCTTGGGCGGGCCCCCCGCTTTCTTT
many	TRBJ2-3	NA	TRBV14	16	CASSQRDSPRADTQYF	TGTGCCAGCAGCCAGCGGGACTCCCCACGTGCGGATACGCAGTATTTT
many	TRBJ1-1	NA	TRBV28	12	CVSSSIGQRAFF	TGTGTCAGCAGTTCAATCGGACAGCGAGCTTTCTTT
NA	TRBJ1-2	NA	TRBV6-1	12	CASKGENYGYTF	TGTGCCAGCAAAGGGGAAAACTATGGCTACACCTTC
many	TRBJ2-1	TRBD1	TRBV11-2	16	CASSPRMGQEYNEQFF	TGTGCCAGCAGCCCAAGGATGGGACAGGAGTACAATGAGCAGTTCTTC
many	TRBJ2-7	NA	TRBV6-5	17	CASSYRTRDLMPYEQYF	TGTGCCAGCAGTTACAGAACCAGGGACCTCATGCCATACGAGCAGTACTTC
many	TRBJ2-7	NA	TRBV7-6	14	CASSLGGQTYEQYF	TGTGCCAGCAGCTTAGGGGGACAAACCTACGAGCAGTACTTC
NA	TRBJ2-3	TRBD2	TRBV9	16	CASSVGLAGVTDTQYF	TGTGCCAGCAGCGTAGGACTAGCGGGAGTCACAGATACGCAGTATTTT
NA	TRBJ1-5	NA	TRBV6-1	13	CASSTGTEQPQHF	TGTGCCAGCAGTACAGGGACGGAACAGCCCCAGCATTTT
many	TRBJ1-5	TRBD1	TRBV28	13	CASSAVTGVPQHF	TGTGCCAGCAGTGCCGTGACAGGGGTGCCCCAGCATTTT
many	TRBJ2-2	NA	TRBV7-6	14	CASSLAHTNGELFF	TGTGCCAGCAGCTTAGCACATACAAACGGGGAGCTGTTTTTT
many	TRBJ1-1	NA	TRBV12-3/TRBV12-4	13	CASSLKGNTEAFF	TGTGCCAGCAGTTTAAAGGGGAACACTGAAGCTTTCTTT
few	TRBJ1-2	NA	TRBV28	12	CASRSTSSRYTF	TGTGCCAGCAGGTCCACGTCCAGCCGGTACACCTTC
few	TRBJ2-1	TRBD2	TRBV5-1	18	CASSDPFSGRAGGNEQFF	TGCGCCAGCAGCGACCCCTTTAGCGGGAGGGCCGGGGGGAATGAGCAGTTCTTC
many	TRBJ2-3	TRBD1	TRBV20-1	16	CSAPSPGQGHTDTQYF	TGCAGTGCCCCCTCCCCGGGACAGGGGCACACAGATACGCAGTATTTT
many	TRBJ2-2	NA	TRBV3-1	15	CASSHGGGRTGELFF	TGTGCCAGCAGCCACGGGGGTGGAAGGACCGGGGAGCTGTTTTTT
NA	TRBJ1-6	NA	TRBV6-1	15	CASSEVGANNSPLHF	TGTGCCAGCAGTGAAGTAGGGGCCAATAATTCACCCCTCCACTTT
NA	TRBJ2-5	NA	TRBV28	14	CASSLVGRGETQYF	TGTGCCAGCAGTTTGGTTGGACGGGGGGAGACCCAGTACTTC
NA	TRBJ2-7	TRBD2	TRBV11-2	14	CASSQLAGEDEQYF	TGTGCCAGCAGCCAGCTAGCGGGGGAAGACGAGCAGTACTTC
many	TRBJ2-5	NA	TRBV27	13	CASSLGRGKTQYF	TGTGCCAGCAGTTTGGGGAGGGGGAAGACCCAGTACTTC
few	TRBJ2-7	NA	TRBV27	13	CASSPGSYYEQYF	TGTGCCAGCAGTCCGGGGAGCTACTACGAGCAGTACTTC
many	TRBJ2-1	TRBD2	TRBV20-1	13	CSAPRLAGNEQFF	TGCAGTGCACCAAGACTAGCTGGCAATGAGCAGTTCTTC
many	TRBJ1-4	NA	TRBV29-1	14	CSVAGRPTNEKLFF	TGCAGCGTTGCGGGCAGACCAACTAATGAAAAACTGTTTTTT
NA	TRBJ1-6	TRBD1	TRBV3-1	15	CASSRRQGGNSPLHF	TGTGCCAGCAGCCGGCGACAGGGAGGAAATTCACCCCTCCACTTT
few	TRBJ1-3	NA	TRBV30	16	CAWSVLGPRSGNTIYF	TGTGCCTGGAGTGTACTGGGCCCCCGGTCTGGAAACACCATATATTTT
NA	TRBJ1-4	TRBD1	TRBV20-1	15	CSTRPQGEEGEKLFF	TGCAGTACACGACCGCAGGGGGAGGAGGGTGAAAAACTGTTTTTT
many	TRBJ2-3	TRBD2	TRBV4-2	16	CASSRSDSGMEDTQYF	TGTGCCAGCAGCCGCTCAGATAGCGGGATGGAGGATACGCAGTATTTT
NA	TRBJ2-7	TRBD2	TRBV4-3	13	CASSRSGSNEQYF	TGCGCCAGCAGCCGTAGCGGGAGTAACGAGCAGTACTTC
NA	TRBJ2-7	TRBD2	TRBV20-1	15	CSARGGAGGYYEQYF	TGCAGTGCTAGAGGAGGAGCGGGAGGCTACTACGAGCAGTACTTC
NA	TRBJ2-7	TRBD1	TRBV27	17	CASSPKRDSLMDYEQYF	TGTGCCAGCAGTCCCAAACGGGACAGCTTAATGGACTACGAGCAGTACTTC